This T cell receptor beta chain was sequenced during a study of T-cell memory formation after mild COVID-19. Study-wide findings and caveats: Contracting CD4+ clones sat mainly in CM and EM; CD8+ in EMRA.

The CDR3 runs 16 residues. Germline CDR1 is SGHTA and CDR2 is FQGNSA. TCRdb independently ran MiXCR on the 5' RACE reads; one entry per CDR3 protein. The table includes about 560,000 distinct CDR3 sequences, approximately 15% detected once. This clonotype was seen a handful of times. Its specificity is unknown. An end of the junction differs from the germline gene, which may be a read error. What was sequenced was PBMCs or a T cell subset sorted from them (not recorded which). The sequence was obtained from an adult woman who had mild COVID-19 (a few samples of this study predate the infection). Cell type and time point are not known. This chain joins TRBV7-2 and TRBJ1-5, with a weak D call TRBD1 (6 bases). Written as DNA, the CDR3 is TGTGCCAGCAGTTTAGGAGGGGGGAGTAGGAATCAGCCCCAGCATTTT. The encoded protein is CASSLGGGSRNQPQHF.